This T cell receptor (beta chain) was identified during a study of T-cell memory formation after mild COVID-19. In the study overall: Across donors, TCR clusters were largely donor specific. Findings and limits, study-wide: A balance of CD4 and CD8 characterized clones contracting day 15 to 85, whereas later expanders leaned CD4+. Memory from before infection featured some responding clones, which suggests cross-reactive memory joined.

With regard to this clonotype: Its antigen is unknown.

5'RACE with constant-segment primers yielded barcoded, UMI-tagged TCR alpha and TCR beta cDNA libraries. TCRdb reprocessed the 5' RACE reads via MiXCR and lists one record per CDR3 protein. The sample has approximately 350,000 distinct CDR3 sequences; around 13% are singletons. The CDR3 sequence is 14 residues long. The V segment lost 6 bases and the J segment 3 bases; nucleotides outside the gene matches: 6. Germline lookup yields CDR1 SQVTM and CDR2 ANQGSEA. The source is a young man who had mild COVID-19 (a few samples of this study predate the infection). Cell type and time point are not known. The V call is TRBV29-1, the J call TRBJ2-1; 9 bases agree with TRBD2. Sequenced input: PBMCs or a T cell subset sorted from them (not recorded which). This CDR3 reads CSVGGGAVYNEQFF. The CDR3, as DNA: TGCAGCGTCGGCGGGGGGGCCGTCTACAATGAGCAGTTCTTC.